Reported below is one TCR beta chain. Random hexamers primed reverse transcription of about 0.45 to 1 ug RNA. TCRdb itself ran the immunoSEQ multiplex PCR reads through MiXCR, one entry per CDR3 protein. The sample holds about 120,000 distinct CDR3 sequences; around 94% are singletons and the top ten take roughly 0.095%. The data are from a study of CD8 T cells in Susac syndrome. The T cells that were sequenced for TCR beta were CD8+ and CD4+ cells from blood. Germline-derived CDR1 and CDR2 are MGHRA and YSYEKL. This CDR3 spans 14 amino acids. V was cut by 0 bases and J by 6 bases, with 11 bases left in between.

The chain combines TRBV4-1 with TRBJ1-2; tentatively, D is TRBD1 (5 bases). What was sequenced was CD4+ T cells from PBMCs. This clonotype was obtained from a human donor in good health. CDR3: CASSQDWQGNGYTF. The CDR3, as DNA: TGCGCCAGCAGCCAAGATTGGCAGGGCAATGGCTACACCTTC.